This entry lists 29 T cell receptor beta chains sequenced from one sample in a study of control samples from healthy donors and cancer patients. Assay: immunoSEQ multiplex PCR; the TCRdb copy retains only in-frame clones and omits some. The repertoire holds about 92,000 clones, approximately 82% seen once, with about 9.8% in the top ten. The sample consisted of blood. The receptors originated from a woman aged 55 to 70 in good health.

The chain links TRBV10-3 to TRBJ1-6, with a weak D call TRBD1 (6 bases). The CDR3 contains 13 residues. Trimming took 3 bases from V and 7 from J, leaving 7 bases between them. Germline CDR1 ENHRY, CDR2 SYGVKD. The CDR3 sequence is CAISEQGNSPLHF. In DNA, the CDR3 is TGTGCCATCAGTGAACAGGGAAATTCACCCCTCCACTTT.

This chain uses TRBV28 with TRBJ2-7; D possibly corresponds to TRBD1 (6 bases). Germline-derived CDR1 and CDR2 are MDHEN and SYDVKM. The length of the CDR3 is 13 residues. The V end lost 7 bases, the J end lost 2 bases, and 12 bases lay between the germline ends. The CDR3 reads CASKQGLTYEQYF. CDR3 sequence (DNA): TGTGCCAGCAAACAGGGCCTTACCTACGAGCAGTACTTC.

The chain is built from TRBV5-1 and TRBJ1-1; the D is unclear. Per germline, CDR1 SGHRS and CDR2 YFSETQ. Trimming cost V 1 base and J 2 bases, with 6 bases left between them. The CDR3 totals 13 residues. The CDR3 coding sequence is TGCGCCAGCAGCTTGAGAGGAAACACTGAAGCTTTCTTT. Its protein product is CASSLRGNTEAFF.

The chain carries TRBV24-1 and TRBJ1-2, with TRBD1 as a possible D gene (5 bases). The V gene lost 7 bases and the J gene lost 1 base, with 9 bases spanning the gap. CDR1 and CDR2 from the germline V gene are KGHDR and SFDVKD. CDR3 length equals 13 residues. CDR3: CATSAGNNYGYTF. CDR3 nucleotide sequence: TGTGCCACCAGCGCAGGGAATAACTATGGCTACACCTTC.

This clone was detected only a few times. The chain combines TRBV5-1 with TRBJ1-2; 8 bases line up with TRBD1. J lost 4 bases, V lost 4 bases, and 3 bases had no gene match. The CDR3 has 13 amino acids. Germline values: CDR1 SGHRS, CDR2 YFSETQ. CDR3 coding DNA: TGCGCCAGCAGCCGGGGGACAGGCTATGGCTACACCTTC. Residues: CASSRGTGYGYTF.

This clone was observed a handful of times. CDR3 residues: CASSLDISPNTEAFF. DNA for the CDR3: TGTGCCAGCAGCTTAGATATCAGCCCGAACACTGAAGCTTTCTTT. V and J are TRBV11-2 and TRBJ1-1; the D is unclear. The CDR3 runs 15 residues. V was shortened by 0 bases and J by 1 base, with 9 bases between the two germline ends. Germline CDR1 and CDR2: SGHAT and FQNNGV.

The chain links TRBV19 to TRBJ1-4; D not resolved. CDR1 and CDR2 from the germline V gene are LNHDA and SQIVND (reference sequence). The germline V and J ends were trimmed by 6 bases and 0 bases, with 8 bases remaining between them. This CDR3 comprises 14 residues. CDR3 sequence: CASSAAATNEKLFF. DNA for the CDR3: TGTGCCAGTAGCGCGGCTGCAACTAATGAAAAACTGTTTTTT.

In its sample, this clone was seen once. The chain employs TRBV18 and TRBJ1-2; 7 bases fit TRBD1. The V gene end was trimmed by 0 bases and the J gene end by 0 bases; junction bases not matched to a gene: 10. This CDR3 contains 18 residues. Germline V gives CDR1 KGHSH, CDR2 LQKENI. The CDR3 coding sequence is TGTGCCAGCTCACCACCTCCGGGACAGACAATATCTAACTATGGCTACACCTTC. Its translation: CASSPPPGQTISNYGYTF.

This chain links TRBV7-2 with TRBJ1-4; D call uncertain. Trimming pared 2 bases from V and 0 bases from J, leaving 4 bases between. Germline assignment: CDR1 SGHTA and CDR2 FQGNSA. The CDR3 is 14 residues long. CDR3 amino acids: CASSLSTTNEKLFF. The CDR3 DNA follows: TGTGCCAGCAGCTTATCTACAACTAATGAAAAACTGTTTTTT.

The chain links TRBV20-1 to TRBJ1-1, with 7 bases lining up with TRBD1. Germline V CDR1 and CDR2: DFQATT, SNEGSKA (reference sequence). V shed 3 bases, J shed 10 bases, and the junction held 5 bases outside the gene matches. The CDR3 is 11 amino acids. The CDR3 DNA is TGCAGTGCTAGGTGGTCAGGGGGAGCTTTCTTT. Its translation is CSARWSGGAFF.

The chain has TRBV10-3 and TRBJ2-7; 10 bases are shared with TRBD1. J lost 3 bases, V lost 7 bases, and 6 bases had no gene match. Germline loops: CDR1 ENHRY, CDR2 SYGVKD. The CDR3 is 14 residues long. Here the CDR3 reads CAIKADRGVYEQYF. The CDR3 coding sequence is TGTGCCATCAAAGCGGACAGGGGGGTCTACGAGCAGTACTTC.

Only a few counts were recorded for this clone. The chain employs TRBV3-1 (or the pseudogene TRBV3-2) and TRBJ1-3; unclear D gene. The germline V gene encodes CDR1 LGHDT and CDR2 YNNKEL (reference sequence). The CDR3 consists of 16 residues. The V and J ends lost 4 bases and 5 bases respectively, with 18 bases between them. Written as DNA, the CDR3 is TGTGCCAGCAGCCCCACCCATAGGAGCAAAAGAAACACCATATATTTT. Amino acid sequence: CASSPTHRSKRNTIYF.

The chain uses TRBV6-5 and TRBJ2-7, with TRBD2 as a possible D gene (5 bases). Trimming left V 6 bases short and J 2 bases short, with 11 bases between. CDR1 and CDR2 from the germline V gene are MNHEY and SVGAGI. The CDR3 consists of 13 residues. The CDR3 region is CASRLGRTYEQYF. DNA of the CDR3: TGTGCCAGCAGGCTTGGGAGAACCTACGAGCAGTACTTC.

The chain is built from TRBV5-4 and TRBJ2-1, with D unclear. Trimming cost V 0 bases and J 3 bases, with 4 bases left between them. Germline CDR1 SGHNT, CDR2 YYREEE (reference sequence). The CDR3 sequence is 13 residues long. CDR3 in DNA: TGTGCCAGCAGCTTGGACAGCTACAATGAGCAGTTCTTC. Translating gives CASSLDSYNEQFF.

The rearrangement links TRBV5-5 to TRBJ2-7, with D perhaps assigned TRBD1 or TRBD2 (5 bases each). The CDR3 loop spans 17 amino acids. Deletions cut 0 bases from V and 3 bases from J, with 19 bases between. Germline-derived CDR1 and CDR2 are SGHKS and YYEKEE (reference sequence). The CDR3 DNA reads as TGTGCCAGCAGCTTGGGTATTGGGGCGGGCTTCGACTACGAGCAGTACTTC. Translated: CASSLGIGAGFDYEQYF.

J is TRBJ2-2 and V is TRBV4-1; possibly TRBD2 for D (7 bases). Trimming took off 5 bases at V and 7 bases at J, with 17 bases between the two ends. Germline values: CDR1 MGHRA, CDR2 YSYEKL. This CDR3 is 15 amino acids long. The CDR3 DNA reads TGCGCCAGCAGCAAAGGGGGGGAAATAGGCGGGGAGCTGTTTTTT. It encodes CASSKGGEIGGELFF.

The rearrangement joins TRBV15 to TRBJ2-1; 12 bases agree with TRBD2. V gave up 6 bases and J gave up 1 base; unmatched junction bases: 10. Per the germline V gene, CDR1 is LNHNV and CDR2 is YYDKDF (reference sequence). The CDR3 runs to 18 residues. Here the CDR3 reads CATSTTSGSRGSYNEQFF. The CDR3 DNA follows: TGTGCCACCAGTACGACTAGCGGGAGTCGTGGATCCTACAATGAGCAGTTCTTC.

The V gene is TRBV7-2, the J gene TRBJ2-3; D ambiguous. The CDR3 is made up of 13 amino acids. The V gene lost 1 base and the J gene lost 5 bases, with 7 bases spanning the gap. Germline CDR1 is SGHTA and CDR2 is FQGNSA. This chain's CDR3 is CASSLGPLDTQYF. CDR3 bases: TGTGCCAGCAGCTTAGGACCACTAGATACGCAGTATTTT.

V is TRBV27 and J is TRBJ2-1; 8 bases are shared with TRBD2. Per the germline V gene, CDR1 is MNHEY and CDR2 is SMNVEV (reference sequence). The CDR3 contains 14 residues. With V trimmed by 6 bases and J by 5 bases, 6 bases remained unmatched. The CDR3 nucleotides are TGTGCCAGCAGGGCACGGGGGGGTAACAATGAGCAGTTCTTC. This sequence encodes CASRARGGNNEQFF.

In this sample, this clone turned up many times. This sequence joins TRBV14 and TRBJ2-2, with 7 bases matching TRBD2. Trimming at V came to 2 bases and at J to 6 bases, leaving 6 bases not matched to a gene. The CDR3 covers 15 residues. Germline CDR1 and CDR2: SGHDN and FVKESK. CDR3 nucleotide sequence: TGTGCCAGCAGCCAACGATTTGGGGGGGCCGGGGAGCTGTTTTTT. This codes for CASSQRFGGAGELFF.

V usage is TRBV21-1 and J usage is TRBJ1-1. TRBV21-1 is a listed pseudogene. This CDR3 spans 10 amino acids. CDR3 DNA sequence: TGTGCCAGCAGCATAAGTGAAGCTTTCTTT. It is translated as CASSISEAFF.

V and J are TRBV19 and TRBJ2-7, with a possible D match to TRBD2 (5 bases). The V end lost 0 bases, the J end lost 3 bases, and 6 bases lay between the germline ends. The germline CDR1 and CDR2 sequences are LNHDA and SQIVND (reference sequence). This CDR3 spans 13 amino acids. CDR3 residues: CASSIDGGYEQYF. CDR3 nucleotides: TGTGCCAGTAGTATAGACGGAGGCTACGAGCAGTACTTC.

This clone appeared once. The gene calls are TRBV12-5 and TRBJ1-5, with D unresolved. Trimming cost V 5 bases and J 6 bases, with 8 bases left between them. Per the germline V gene, CDR1 is LGHNT and CDR2 is FRNRAP. The CDR3 totals 12 residues. The CDR3 reads CASGGVGQPQHF. As DNA, the CDR3 is TGTGCTAGTGGTGGGGTCGGTCAGCCCCAGCATTTT.

The chain is built from TRBV6-5 and TRBJ2-1, with 7 bases fitting TRBD2. The CDR3 contains 13 residues. V lost 8 bases to trimming and J lost 9 bases; unmatched junction nucleotides: 10. The V gene's germline CDR1 is MNHEY and CDR2 SVGAGI. The CDR3 nucleotides are TGTGCCAGCCGGCTAGCTACGGGAGGTGAGCAGTTCTTC. This codes for CASRLATGGEQFF.

The chain has TRBV2 and TRBJ2-5; maybe TRBD1 (6 bases). This CDR3 contains 13 residues. Germline CDR1 and CDR2: SNHLY and FYNNEI. The V gene lost 1 base and the J gene lost 10 bases, with 13 bases spanning the gap. CDR3: CASSEGTVQNQYF. The CDR3 DNA sequence: TGTGCCAGCAGTGAAGGGACAGTACAGAACCAGTACTTC. Full variable domain (outside the CDR3, taken from reference TRBV2 and TRBJ2-5): EPEVTQTPSHQVTQMGQEVILRCVPISNHLYFYWYRQILGQKVEFLVSFYNNEISEKSEIFDDQFSVERPDGSNFTLKIRSTKLEDSAMYFCASSEGTVQNQYFGPGTRLLVL.

The chain is built from TRBV4-1 and TRBJ2-7; no firm D call. The germline gives CDR1 MGHRA, CDR2 YSYEKL. V shed 3 bases and J shed 4 bases, with 16 bases lying between them. The CDR3 is made up of 15 amino acids. CDR3 sequence: CASSQDRDVLYEQYF. As DNA, the CDR3 is TGCGCCAGCAGCCAGGATCGCGACGTCTTGTACGAGCAGTACTTC.

The DNA for the CDR3 is TGTGCCAGCAGCCCCGCCCTCGTCCCAATGGAGACCCAGTACTTC. Amino acid sequence: CASSPALVPMETQYF. The gene calls are TRBV2 and TRBJ2-5; D gene ambiguous. Trimming shortened V by 6 bases and J by 5 bases, and 19 bases separated the two germline ends. The germline V gene encodes CDR1 SNHLY and CDR2 FYNNEI. The CDR3 is 15 residues long. Using reference TRBV2 and TRBJ2-5 for the parts outside the CDR3, the full variable domain is EPEVTQTPSHQVTQMGQEVILRCVPISNHLYFYWYRQILGQKVEFLVSFYNNEISEKSEIFDDQFSVERPDGSNFTLKIRSTKLEDSAMYFCASSPALVPMETQYFGPGTRLLVL.

The chain couples TRBV5-6 to TRBJ2-7; no clear D gene. Germline CDR1 and CDR2: SGHDT and YYEEEE. The CDR3 sequence is 15 residues long. Between the trimmed V and J ends, which lost 0 bases and 0 bases, there was a span of 10 bases. The CDR3 loop is CASSLDEGLSYEQYF. The CDR3 bases are TGTGCCAGCAGCTTGGATGAAGGGCTCTCCTACGAGCAGTACTTC.

This clone was counted many times. The rearrangement joins TRBV12-5 to TRBJ1-3; possible D gene TRBD1, 6 bases. The CDR3 contains 13 residues. The germline CDR1 and CDR2 sequences are LGHNT and FRNRAP. V gave up 5 bases and J gave up 4 bases, with 9 bases separating them. CDR3 in amino acids: CASGTGAGNTIYF. DNA of the CDR3: TGTGCTAGTGGTACGGGGGCCGGAAACACCATATATTTT.